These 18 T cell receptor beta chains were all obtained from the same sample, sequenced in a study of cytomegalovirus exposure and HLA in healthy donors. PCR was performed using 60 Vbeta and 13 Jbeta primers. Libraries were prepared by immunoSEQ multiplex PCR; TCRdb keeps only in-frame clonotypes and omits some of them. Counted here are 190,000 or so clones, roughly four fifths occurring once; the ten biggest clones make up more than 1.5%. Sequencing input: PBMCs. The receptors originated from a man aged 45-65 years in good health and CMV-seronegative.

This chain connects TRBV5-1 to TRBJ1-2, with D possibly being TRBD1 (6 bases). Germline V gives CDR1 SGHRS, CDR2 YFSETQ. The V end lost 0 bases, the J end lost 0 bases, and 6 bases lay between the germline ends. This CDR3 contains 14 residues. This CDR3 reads CASSLGTANYGYTF. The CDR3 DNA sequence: TGCGCCAGCAGCTTGGGGACAGCTAACTATGGCTACACCTTC.

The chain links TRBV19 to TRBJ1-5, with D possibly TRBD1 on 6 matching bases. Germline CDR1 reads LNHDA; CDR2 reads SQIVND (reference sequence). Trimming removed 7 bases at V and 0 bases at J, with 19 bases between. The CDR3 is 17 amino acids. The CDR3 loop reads CASTDGQSPYSNQPQHF. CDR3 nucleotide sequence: TGTGCCAGTACTGACGGACAGTCCCCTTATAGCAATCAGCCCCAGCATTTT.

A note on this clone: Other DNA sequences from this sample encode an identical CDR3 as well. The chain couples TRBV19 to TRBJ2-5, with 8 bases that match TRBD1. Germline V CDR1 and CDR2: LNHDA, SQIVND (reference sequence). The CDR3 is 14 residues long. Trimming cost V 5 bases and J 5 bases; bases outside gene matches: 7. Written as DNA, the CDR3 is TGTGCCAGTAGTCCGCAGGGGGCGCAGGAGACCCAGTACTTC. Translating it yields CASSPQGAQETQYF. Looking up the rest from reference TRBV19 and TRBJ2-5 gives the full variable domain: DGGITQSPKYLFRKEGQNVTLSCEQNLNHDAMYWYRQDPGQGLRLIYYSQIVNDFQKGDIAEGYSVSREKKESFPLTVTSAQKNPTAFYLCASSPQGAQETQYFGPGTRLLVL.

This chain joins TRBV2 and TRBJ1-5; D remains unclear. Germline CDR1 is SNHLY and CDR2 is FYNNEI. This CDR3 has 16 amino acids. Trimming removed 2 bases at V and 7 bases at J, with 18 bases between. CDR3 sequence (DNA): TGTGCCAGCAGTGAACCCCCAGCCAGGTTTGGGCAGCCCCAGCATTTT. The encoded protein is CASSEPPARFGQPQHF.

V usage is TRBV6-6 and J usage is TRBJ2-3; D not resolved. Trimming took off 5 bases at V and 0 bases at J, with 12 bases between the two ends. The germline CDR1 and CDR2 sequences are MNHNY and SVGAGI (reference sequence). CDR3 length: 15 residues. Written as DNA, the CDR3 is TGTGCCAGCAGTCCGACTGGCCTTAGCACAGATACGCAGTATTTT. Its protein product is CASSPTGLSTDTQYF.

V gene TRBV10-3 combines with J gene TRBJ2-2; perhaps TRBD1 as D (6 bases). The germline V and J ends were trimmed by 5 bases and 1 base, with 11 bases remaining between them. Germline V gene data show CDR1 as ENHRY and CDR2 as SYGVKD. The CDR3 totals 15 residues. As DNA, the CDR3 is TGTGCCATCAGTTCCCGGGACAAGAACACCGGGGAGCTGTTTTTT. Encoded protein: CAISSRDKNTGELFF.

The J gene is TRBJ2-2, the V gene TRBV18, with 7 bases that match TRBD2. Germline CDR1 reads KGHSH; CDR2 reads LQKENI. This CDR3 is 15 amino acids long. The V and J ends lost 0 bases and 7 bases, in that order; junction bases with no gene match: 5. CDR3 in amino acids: CASSPPSGVDGELFF. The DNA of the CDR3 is TGTGCCAGCTCACCACCGAGCGGGGTCGACGGGGAGCTGTTTTTT. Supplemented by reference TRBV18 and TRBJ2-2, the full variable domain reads NAGVMQNPRHLVRRRGQEARLRCSPMKGHSHVYWYRQLPEEGLKFMVYLQKENIIDESGMPKERFSAEFPKEGPSILRIQQVVRGDSAAYFCASSPPSGVDGELFFGEGSRLTVL.

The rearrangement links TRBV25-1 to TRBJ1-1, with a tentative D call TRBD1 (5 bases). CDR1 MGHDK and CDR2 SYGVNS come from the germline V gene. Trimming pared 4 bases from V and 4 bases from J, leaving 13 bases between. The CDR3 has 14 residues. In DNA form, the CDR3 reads TGTGCCAGCAGTGGACGGGGGGGGATCACTGAAGCTTTCTTT. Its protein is CASSGRGGITEAFF.

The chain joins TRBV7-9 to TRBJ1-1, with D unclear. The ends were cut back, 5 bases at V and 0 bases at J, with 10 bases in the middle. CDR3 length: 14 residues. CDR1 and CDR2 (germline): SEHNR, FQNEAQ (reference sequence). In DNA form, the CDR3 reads TGTGCCAGCAGCGGAACGGGGTTGAACACTGAAGCTTTCTTT. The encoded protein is CASSGTGLNTEAFF. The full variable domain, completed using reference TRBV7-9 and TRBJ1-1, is DTGVSQNPRHKITKRGQNVTFRCDPISEHNRLYWYRQTLGQGPEFLTYFQNEAQLEKSRLLSDRFSAERPKGSFSTLEIQRTEQGDSAMYLCASSGTGLNTEAFFGQGTRLTVV.

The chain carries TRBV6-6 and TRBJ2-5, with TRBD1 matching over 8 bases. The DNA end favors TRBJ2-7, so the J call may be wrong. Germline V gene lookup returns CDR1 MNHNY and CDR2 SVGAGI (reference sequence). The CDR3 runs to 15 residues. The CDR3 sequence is CASPPQGAGLDEQYF. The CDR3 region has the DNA TGTGCCAGTCCCCCGCAGGGGGCAGGTTTAGACGAGCAGTACTTC.

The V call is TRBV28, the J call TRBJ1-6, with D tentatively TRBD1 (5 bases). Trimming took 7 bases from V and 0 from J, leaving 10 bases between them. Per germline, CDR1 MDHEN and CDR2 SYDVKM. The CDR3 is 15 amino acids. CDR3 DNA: TGTGCCAGCATCGGGGGGAGCTCCTATAATTCACCCCTCCACTTT. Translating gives CASIGGSSYNSPLHF.

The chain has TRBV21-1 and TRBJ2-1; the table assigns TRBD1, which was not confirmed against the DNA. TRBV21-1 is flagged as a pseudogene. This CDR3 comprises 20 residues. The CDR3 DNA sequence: TGTGCCAGCAGCGGTCTACGACAGGGTAGTTCTATTTCCTCCTACAATGAGCAGTTCTTC. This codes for CASSGLRQGSSISSYNEQFF.

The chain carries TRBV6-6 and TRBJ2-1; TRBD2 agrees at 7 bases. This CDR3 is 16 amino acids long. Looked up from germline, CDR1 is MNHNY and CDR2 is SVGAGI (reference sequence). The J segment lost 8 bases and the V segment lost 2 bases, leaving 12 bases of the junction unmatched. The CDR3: CASSYPIGGSVDEQFF. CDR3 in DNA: TGTGCCAGCAGTTACCCAATCGGCGGGAGTGTGGATGAGCAGTTCTTC.

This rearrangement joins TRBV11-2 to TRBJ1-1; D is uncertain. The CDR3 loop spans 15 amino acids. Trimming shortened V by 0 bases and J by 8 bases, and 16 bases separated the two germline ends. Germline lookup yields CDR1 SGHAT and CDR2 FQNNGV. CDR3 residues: CASSLDPLTGAEAFF. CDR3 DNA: TGTGCCAGCAGCTTAGATCCCCTGACGGGAGCCGAAGCTTTCTTT.

In DNA form, the CDR3 reads TGTGCCAGCACCTTACTAGCGGACACCTACAATGAGCAGTTCTTC. This translates into CASTLLADTYNEQFF. The rearrangement links TRBV6-1 to TRBJ2-1; 8 nucleotides align to TRBD2. V shed 7 bases and J 2 bases; nucleotides not matched to a gene: 7. The germline V gene encodes CDR1 MNHNS and CDR2 SASEGT. The CDR3 totals 15 residues.

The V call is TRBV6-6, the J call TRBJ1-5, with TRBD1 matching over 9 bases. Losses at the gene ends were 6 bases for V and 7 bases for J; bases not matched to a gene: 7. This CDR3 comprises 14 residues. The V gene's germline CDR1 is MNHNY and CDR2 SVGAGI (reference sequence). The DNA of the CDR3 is TGTGCCAGCAGGGGACAGGGTAAAAACCAGCCCCAGCATTTT. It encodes CASRGQGKNQPQHF.

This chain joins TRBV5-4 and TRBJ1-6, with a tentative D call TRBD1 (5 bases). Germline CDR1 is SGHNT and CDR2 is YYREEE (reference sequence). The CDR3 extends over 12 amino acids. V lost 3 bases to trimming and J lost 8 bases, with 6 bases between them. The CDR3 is CASSSQDSPLHF. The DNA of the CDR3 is TGTGCCAGCAGCTCACAGGATTCACCCCTCCACTTT.

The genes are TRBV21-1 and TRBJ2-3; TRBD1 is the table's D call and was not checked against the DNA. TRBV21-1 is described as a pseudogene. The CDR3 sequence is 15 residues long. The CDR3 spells CASSKKVQATDTQYF. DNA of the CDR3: TGTGCCAGCAGCAAAAAGGTACAGGCCACAGATACGCAGTATTTT.